The present entry profiles one T cell receptor beta chain with its context. The data are from a study of T cells expressing NK-cell markers. Turning to the study itself: It was from sorted CD3+CD56+NKG2C+, CD3+CD56+NKG2C- and CD3+CD56-NKG2C+ T cells that TCR beta repertoires came. Seven HCMV-seropositive donors and one seronegative donor made up the eight sequenced donors.

Germline CDR1 reads SGHVS; CDR2 reads FQNEAQ. This CDR3 has 14 amino acids. With UMIs, 5'RACE template switching was used to make TCR beta cDNA. TCRdb reprocessed the 5' RACE reads and reports one entry per CDR3 protein, with no DNA. Recorded for this sample: 300,000 to 500,000 distinct CDR3 sequences. This TCR was sampled from a woman in her forties or fifties in good health. The sequenced material came from blood T cells: a sorted CD56 or NKG2C T cell subset, CD4+ or CD8+ T cells, or bulk PBMC T cells (not recorded which). The V and J genes are TRBV7-8 and TRBJ2-7; TCRdb's D gene call, TRBD1, goes unchecked for lack of DNA. CDR3 in amino acids: CASSPGTYPYEQYF.